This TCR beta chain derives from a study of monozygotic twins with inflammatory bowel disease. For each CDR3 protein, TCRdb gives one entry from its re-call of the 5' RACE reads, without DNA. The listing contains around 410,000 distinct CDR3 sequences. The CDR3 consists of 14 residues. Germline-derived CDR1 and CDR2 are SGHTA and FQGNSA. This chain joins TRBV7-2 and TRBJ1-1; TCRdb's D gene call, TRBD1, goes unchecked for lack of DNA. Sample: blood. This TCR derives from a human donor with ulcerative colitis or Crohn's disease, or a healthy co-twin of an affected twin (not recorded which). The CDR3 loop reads CASSSSGANTEAFF.